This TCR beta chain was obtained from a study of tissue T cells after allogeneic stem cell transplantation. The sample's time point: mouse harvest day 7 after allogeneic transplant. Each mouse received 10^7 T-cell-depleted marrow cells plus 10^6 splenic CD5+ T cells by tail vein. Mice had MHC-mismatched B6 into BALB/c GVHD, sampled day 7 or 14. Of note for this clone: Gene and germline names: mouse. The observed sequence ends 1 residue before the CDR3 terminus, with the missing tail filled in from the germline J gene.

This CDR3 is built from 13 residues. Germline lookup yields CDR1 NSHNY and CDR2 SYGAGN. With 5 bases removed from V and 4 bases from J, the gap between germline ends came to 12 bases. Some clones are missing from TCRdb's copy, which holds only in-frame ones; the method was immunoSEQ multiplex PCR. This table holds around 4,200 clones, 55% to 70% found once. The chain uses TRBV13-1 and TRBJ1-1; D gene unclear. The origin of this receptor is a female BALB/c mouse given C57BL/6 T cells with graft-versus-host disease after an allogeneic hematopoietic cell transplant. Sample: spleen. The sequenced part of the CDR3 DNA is TGTGCCAGCAGCCCTCACCAGATCACAGAAGTCTTC. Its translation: CASSPHQITEVF. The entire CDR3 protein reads CASSPHQITEVFF.